These 5 T cell receptor beta chains share one sample of origin, sequenced in a study of blood T cell repertoires in COVID-19. TCRdb's copy holds only in-frame clones and misses some; the assay was immunoSEQ multiplex PCR. The data contain about 45,000 clones, about 89% of them singletons. The sequenced sample was peripheral blood. All receptors come from a human donor in a cohort sampled during active COVID-19.

The V call is TRBV10-3, the J call TRBJ2-5; D not resolved. Germline-derived CDR1 and CDR2 are ENHRY and SYGVKD. V dropped 0 bases and J dropped 3 bases, with 11 bases sitting between them. CDR3 length: 15 amino acids. This chain's CDR3 is CAISESPGVKETQYF. CDR3 nucleotide sequence: TGTGCCATCAGTGAGTCGCCCGGTGTTAAAGAGACCCAGTACTTC.

The chain couples TRBV20-1 to TRBJ2-7; tentative D call: TRBD1 (5 bases). This CDR3 is 11 amino acids long. CDR1 and CDR2 from the germline V gene are DFQATT and SNEGSKA (reference sequence). Trimming removed 6 bases from V and 6 bases from J, with 12 bases in between. The CDR3 region has the DNA TGCAGTGCCTCGGACATAACCGAGCAGTACTTC. Translation: CSASDITEQYF.

The V call is TRBV7-2, the J call TRBJ2-1; 9 bases fit TRBD1. Trimming at V came to 5 bases and at J to 4 bases, leaving 3 bases not matched to a gene. Looked up from germline, CDR1 is SGHTA and CDR2 is FQGNSA. The length of the CDR3 is 14 residues. The DNA for the CDR3 is TGTGCCAGCAGCGAGGGACAGGGATACAATGAGCAGTTCTTC. Its translation is CASSEGQGYNEQFF.

The V and J genes are TRBV4-1 and TRBJ2-7, with TRBD2 matching over 8 bases. The CDR3 is made up of 18 amino acids. Trimming at V came to 0 bases and at J to 4 bases, leaving 14 bases not matched to a gene. Germline V gene data show CDR1 as MGHRA and CDR2 as YSYEKL. CDR3 protein: CASSQDLSSGTPRYEQYF. The CDR3 nucleotides read TGCGCCAGCAGCCAAGATCTGAGTAGCGGGACACCTCGGTACGAGCAGTACTTC.

The rearrangement links TRBV7-2 to TRBJ1-4, with 7 bases matching TRBD1. This CDR3 has 14 amino acids. In germline, CDR1 is SGHTA, CDR2 FQGNSA. With 7 bases clipped from V and 8 bases from J, the junction kept 10 bases outside the gene matches. In DNA, the CDR3 is TGTGCCAGCACCTCCGGGGCAGGGGGAGAAAAACTGTTTTTT. Translated: CASTSGAGGEKLFF. Filled out from reference TRBV7-2 and TRBJ1-4, the complete variable domain reads GAGVSQSPSNKVTEKGKDVELRCDPISGHTALYWYRQSLGQGLEFLIYFQGNSAPDKSGLPSDRFSAERTGGSVSTLTIQRTQQEDSAVYLCASTSGAGGEKLFFGSGTQLSVL.